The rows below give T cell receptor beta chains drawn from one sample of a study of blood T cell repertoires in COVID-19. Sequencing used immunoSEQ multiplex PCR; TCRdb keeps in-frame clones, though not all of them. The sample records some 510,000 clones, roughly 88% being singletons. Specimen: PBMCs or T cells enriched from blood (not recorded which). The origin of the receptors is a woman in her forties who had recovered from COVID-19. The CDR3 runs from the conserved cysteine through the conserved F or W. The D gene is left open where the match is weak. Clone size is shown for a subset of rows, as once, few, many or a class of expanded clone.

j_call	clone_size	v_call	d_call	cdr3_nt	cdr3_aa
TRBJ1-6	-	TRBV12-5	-	TGTGCTAGTGGTCCAGGACAGCCCAATTCACCCCTCCACTTT	CASGPGQPNSPLHF
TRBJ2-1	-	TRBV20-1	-	TGCAGTGCTAGTTATCCCGGTTACAATGAGCAGTTCTTC	CSASYPGYNEQFF
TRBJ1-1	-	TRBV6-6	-	TGTGCCAGCAGTCAGCAGGGATCGAACACTGAAGCTTTCTTT	CASSQQGSNTEAFF
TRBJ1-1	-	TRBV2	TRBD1	TGTGCCAGCAGTTATCAGGGGGCAAGGAACACTGAAGCTTTCTTT	CASSYQGARNTEAFF
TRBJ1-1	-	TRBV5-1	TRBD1	TGCGCCAGCAGCTTGGTGCGGACAGGGTGGAAAACTGAAGCTTTCTTT	CASSLVRTGWKTEAFF
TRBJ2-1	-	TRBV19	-	TGTGCCAGTAGCATCACTCGTCTACGGAGCTCCTACAATGAGCAGTTCTTC	CASSITRLRSSYNEQFF
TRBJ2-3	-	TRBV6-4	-	TGTGCCAGCAGTGAATCTGGCTCCACAGATACGCAGTATTTT	CASSESGSTDTQYF
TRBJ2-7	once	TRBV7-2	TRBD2	TGTGCCAGCAGCTTAGCGGCGGGAGGGCCTAACTACGAGCAGTACTTC	CASSLAAGGPNYEQYF
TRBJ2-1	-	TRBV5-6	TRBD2	TGTGCCAGCAGCTTTGGCGGGAGGGACTACAATGAGCAGTTCTTC	CASSFGGRDYNEQFF
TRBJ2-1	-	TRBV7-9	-	TGTGCCAGCAGCTTACAGGGAAATGAGCAGTTCTTC	CASSLQGNEQFF
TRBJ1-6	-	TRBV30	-	TGTGCCTGGAACCCCCAGGGGAATTCACCCCTCCACTTT	CAWNPQGNSPLHF
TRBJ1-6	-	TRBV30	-	TGTGCCTGGAGTGTGCTCAACAACTATAATTCACCCCTCCACTTT	CAWSVLNNYNSPLHF
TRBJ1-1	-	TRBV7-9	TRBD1	TGTGCCAGTGACAGGGGGGAGAACACTGAAGCTTTCTTT	CASDRGENTEAFF
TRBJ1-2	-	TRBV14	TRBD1	TGTGCCAGCAGCAGGGACAGGGACCTCTACACCTTC	CASSRDRDLYTF
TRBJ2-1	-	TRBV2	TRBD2	TGTGCCAGCAGTGTTGGCGGGAGAGGCGTTGAGCAGTTCTTC	CASSVGGRGVEQFF
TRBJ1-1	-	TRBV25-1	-	TGTGCCAGCAGTGAATCTAGCTATGAAGCTTTCTTT	CASSESSYEAFF